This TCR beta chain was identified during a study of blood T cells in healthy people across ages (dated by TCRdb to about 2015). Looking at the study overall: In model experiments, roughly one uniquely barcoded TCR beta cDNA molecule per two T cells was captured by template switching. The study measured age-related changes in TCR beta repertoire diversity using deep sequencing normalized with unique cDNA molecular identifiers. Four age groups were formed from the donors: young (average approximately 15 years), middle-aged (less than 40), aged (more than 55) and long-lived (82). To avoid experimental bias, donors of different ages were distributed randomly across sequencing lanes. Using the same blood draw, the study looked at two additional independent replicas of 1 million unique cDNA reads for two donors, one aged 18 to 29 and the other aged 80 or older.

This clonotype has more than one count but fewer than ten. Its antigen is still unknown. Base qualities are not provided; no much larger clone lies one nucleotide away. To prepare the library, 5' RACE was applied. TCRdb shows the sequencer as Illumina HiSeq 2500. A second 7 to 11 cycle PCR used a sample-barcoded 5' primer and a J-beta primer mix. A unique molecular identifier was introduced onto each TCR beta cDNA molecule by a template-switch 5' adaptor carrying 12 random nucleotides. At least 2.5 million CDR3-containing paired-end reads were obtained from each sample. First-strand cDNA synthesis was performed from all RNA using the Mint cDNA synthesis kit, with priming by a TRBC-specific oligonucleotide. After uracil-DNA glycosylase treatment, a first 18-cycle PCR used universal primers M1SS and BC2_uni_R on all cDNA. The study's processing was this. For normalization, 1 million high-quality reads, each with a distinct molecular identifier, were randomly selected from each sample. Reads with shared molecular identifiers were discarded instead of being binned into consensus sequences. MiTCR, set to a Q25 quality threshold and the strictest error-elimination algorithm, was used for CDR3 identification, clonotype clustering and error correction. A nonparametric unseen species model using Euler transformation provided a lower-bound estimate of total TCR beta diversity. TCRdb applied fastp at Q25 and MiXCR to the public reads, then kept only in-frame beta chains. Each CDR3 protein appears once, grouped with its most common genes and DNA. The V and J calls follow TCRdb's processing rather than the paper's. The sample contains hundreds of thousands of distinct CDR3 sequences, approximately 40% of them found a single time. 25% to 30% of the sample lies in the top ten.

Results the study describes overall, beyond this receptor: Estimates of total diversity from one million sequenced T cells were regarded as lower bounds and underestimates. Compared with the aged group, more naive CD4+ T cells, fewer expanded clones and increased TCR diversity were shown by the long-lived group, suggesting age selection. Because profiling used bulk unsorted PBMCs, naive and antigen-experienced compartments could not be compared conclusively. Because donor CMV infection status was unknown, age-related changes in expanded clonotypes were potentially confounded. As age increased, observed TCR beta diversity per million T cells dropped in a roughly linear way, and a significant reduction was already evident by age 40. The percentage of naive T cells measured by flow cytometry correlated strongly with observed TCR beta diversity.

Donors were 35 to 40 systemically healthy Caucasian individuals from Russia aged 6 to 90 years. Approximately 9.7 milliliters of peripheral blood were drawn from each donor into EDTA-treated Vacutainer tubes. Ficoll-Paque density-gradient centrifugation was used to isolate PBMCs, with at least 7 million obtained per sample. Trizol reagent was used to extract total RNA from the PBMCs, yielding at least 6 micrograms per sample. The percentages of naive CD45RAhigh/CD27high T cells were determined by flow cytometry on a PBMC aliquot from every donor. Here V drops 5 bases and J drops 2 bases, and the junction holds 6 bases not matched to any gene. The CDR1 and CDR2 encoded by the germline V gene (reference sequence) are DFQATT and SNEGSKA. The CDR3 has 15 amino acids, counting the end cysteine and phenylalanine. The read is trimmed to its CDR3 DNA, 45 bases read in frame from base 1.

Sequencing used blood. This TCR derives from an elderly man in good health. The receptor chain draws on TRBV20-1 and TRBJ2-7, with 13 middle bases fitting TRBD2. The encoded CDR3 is CSAASGTSGTYEQYF. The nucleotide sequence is TGCAGTGCTGCCTCCGGGACTAGCGGGACCTACGAGCAGTACTTC.